The present entry profiles one T cell receptor (beta chain) with its context. This record belongs to a study of cytotoxic CD8 clonotypes in ibrutinib-treated CLL. Profiling relied on immunoSEQ multiplex PCR, and the TCRdb table lists in-frame clones only, not all of them. Seen here are over 95,000 clones, 50% to 65% observed once, and the top ten hold 30% to 45%. Losses at the gene ends were 3 bases for V and 7 bases for J; bases not matched to a gene: 12. Germline V gene data show CDR1 as SGDLS and CDR2 as YYNGEE. The CDR3 loop spans 15 amino acids. Material: PBMCs, obtained after 24 months of ibrutinib treatment. The V and J genes are TRBV9 and TRBJ1-2; TRBD1 agrees at 7 bases. The sequence came from a human donor with chronic lymphocytic leukemia. DNA of the CDR3: TGTGCCAGCAGCGGATTGGGCAGGGGGATTGTTGGCTACACCTTC. Its translation is CASSGLGRGIVGYTF. Full variable domain (missing parts from reference TRBV9 and TRBJ1-2): DSGVTQTPKHLITATGQRVTLRCSPRSGDLSVYWYQQSLDQGLQFLIQYYNGEERAKGNILERFSAQQFPDLHSELNLSSLELGDSALYFCASSGLGRGIVGYTFGSGTRLTVV.